This entry features one TCR beta chain sequence. The sample is drawn from a study of T cell repertoires in cytomegalovirus infection. V shed 2 bases, J shed 4 bases, and the junction held 9 bases outside the gene matches. CDR3 length equals 18 residues. CDR1 is SGHRS and CDR2 is YFSETQ in the germline V gene. TCRdb re-called the reads with MiXCR, one entry per CDR3 protein. The sample holds some 270,000 distinct CDR3 sequences, over 15% seen once. This chain joins TRBV5-1 and TRBJ2-2; 12 bases agree with TRBD1. Specimen: CD8+ T cells from PBMCs. The sequence derives from a human donor in good health (CMV status not recorded). Some clones in this sample may be carry-over from other donors' samples. DNA for the CDR3: TGCGCCAGCAGCTTTAATCCGGGACAGGGGGCTGGCACCGGGGAGCTGTTTTTT. Protein: CASSFNPGQGAGTGELFF.